This TCR beta chain stems from a study of prognosis after radiotherapy for stage I lung cancer. Study overall: Recruiting of stage I non-small cell lung cancer patients into the study occurred between April 2018 and 2019. In 3 to 5 fractions, radiotherapy was administered as SBRT with a biologically effective dose of at least 100 Gy. After radiotherapy, distant metastases appeared in four patients at a median of 7 months, and roughly 14 patients showed no significant progression. Study-level results: The median unique TCR clone count dropped from approximately 9,100 to 7,200 after stereotactic body radiation therapy.

Genomic DNA was the source, and TCR beta CDR3 was amplified from it by two-round multiplex PCR. Primers (each specific to one TRBV or TRBJ gene) were used in first-round PCR. One entry per CDR3 protein, called by TCRdb with MiXCR from the multiplex PCR reads. Of around 26,000 distinct CDR3 sequences listed, about two fifths were seen once; the top ten hold about 22%. This clonotype rates as medium-sized. No antigen is known for it. The clonotype comes from a donor at least 50 years old with non-small cell lung cancer. The source was PBMCs, collected before or after stereotactic body radiation therapy (not recorded which).

This chain's CDR3 is CASSSPGERYNEQFF. CDR3 nucleotides: TGCGCCAGCAGCTCGCCAGGGGAGAGGTACAATGAGCAGTTCTTC. The chain joins TRBV5-1 to TRBJ2-1; weak D call: TRBD1 (6 bases). The CDR3 totals 15 residues. Trimming shortened V by 3 bases and J by 4 bases, and 14 bases separated the two germline ends. Germline loops: CDR1 SGHRS, CDR2 YFSETQ.